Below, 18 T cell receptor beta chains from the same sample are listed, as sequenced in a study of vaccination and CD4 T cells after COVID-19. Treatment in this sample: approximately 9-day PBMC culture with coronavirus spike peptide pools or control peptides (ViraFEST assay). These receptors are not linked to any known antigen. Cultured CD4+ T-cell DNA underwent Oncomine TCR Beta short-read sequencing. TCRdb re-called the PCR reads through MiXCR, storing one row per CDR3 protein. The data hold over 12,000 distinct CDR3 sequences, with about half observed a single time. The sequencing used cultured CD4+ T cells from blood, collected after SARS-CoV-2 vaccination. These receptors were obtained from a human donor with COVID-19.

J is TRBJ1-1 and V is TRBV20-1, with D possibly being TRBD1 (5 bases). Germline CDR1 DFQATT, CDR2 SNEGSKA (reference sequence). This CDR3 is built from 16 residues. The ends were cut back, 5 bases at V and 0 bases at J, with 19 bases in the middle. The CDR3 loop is CSASTETPTMNTEAFF. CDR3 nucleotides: TGCAGTGCTTCGACAGAGACACCAACAATGAACACTGAAGCTTTCTTT.

CDR3 in DNA: TGCAGTGCTTTGGGACATATGAACACTGAAGCTTTCTTT. This encodes CSALGHMNTEAFF. The chain carries TRBV20-1 and TRBJ1-1, with a tentative D call TRBD1 (6 bases). Looked up from germline, CDR1 is DFQATT and CDR2 is SNEGSKA (reference sequence). Trimming shortened V by 5 bases and J by 0 bases, and 10 bases separated the two germline ends. This CDR3 contains 13 residues.

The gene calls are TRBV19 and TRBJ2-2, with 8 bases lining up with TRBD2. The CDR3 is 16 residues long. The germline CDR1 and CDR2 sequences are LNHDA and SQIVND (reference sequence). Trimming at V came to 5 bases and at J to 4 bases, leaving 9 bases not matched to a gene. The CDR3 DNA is TGTGCCAGTAGTCCGGGACTAGTTTGGTCCACCGGGGAGCTGTTTTTT. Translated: CASSPGLVWSTGELFF.

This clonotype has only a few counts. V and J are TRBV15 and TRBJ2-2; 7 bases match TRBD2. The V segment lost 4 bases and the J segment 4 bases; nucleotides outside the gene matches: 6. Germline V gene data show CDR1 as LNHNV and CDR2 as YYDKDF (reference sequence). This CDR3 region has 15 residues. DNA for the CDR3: TGTGCCACCAGCAACCAGCGGGGACTCACCGGGGAGCTGTTTTTT. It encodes CATSNQRGLTGELFF.

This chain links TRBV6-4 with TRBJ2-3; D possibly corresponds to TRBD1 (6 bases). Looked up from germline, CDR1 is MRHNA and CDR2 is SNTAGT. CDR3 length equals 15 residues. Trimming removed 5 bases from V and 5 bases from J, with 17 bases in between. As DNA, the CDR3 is TGTGCCAGCAGTCCAAACCCCCAAGGGGGAGATACGCAGTATTTT. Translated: CASSPNPQGGDTQYF.

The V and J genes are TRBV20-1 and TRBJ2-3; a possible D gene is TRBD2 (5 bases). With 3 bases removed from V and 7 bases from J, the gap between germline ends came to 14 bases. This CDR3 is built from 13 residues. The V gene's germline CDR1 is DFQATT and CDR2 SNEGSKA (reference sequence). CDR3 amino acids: CSASLARRNTQYF. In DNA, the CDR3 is TGCAGTGCTAGTCTGGCGCGGAGGAATACGCAGTATTTT.

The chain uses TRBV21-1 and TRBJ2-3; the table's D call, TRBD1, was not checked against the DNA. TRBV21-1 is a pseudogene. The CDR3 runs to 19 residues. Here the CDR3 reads CASSKERGCSPEDTDTQYF. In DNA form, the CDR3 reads TGTGCCAGCAGCAAAGAACGGGGATGCAGCCCCGAGGACACAGATACGCAGTATTTT.

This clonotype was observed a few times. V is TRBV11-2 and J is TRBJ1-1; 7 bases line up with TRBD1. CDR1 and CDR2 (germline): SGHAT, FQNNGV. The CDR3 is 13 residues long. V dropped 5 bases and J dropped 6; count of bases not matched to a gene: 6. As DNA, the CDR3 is TGTGCCAGCAGCCACCCGGGACAGCCTGAAGCTTTCTTT. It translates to CASSHPGQPEAFF.

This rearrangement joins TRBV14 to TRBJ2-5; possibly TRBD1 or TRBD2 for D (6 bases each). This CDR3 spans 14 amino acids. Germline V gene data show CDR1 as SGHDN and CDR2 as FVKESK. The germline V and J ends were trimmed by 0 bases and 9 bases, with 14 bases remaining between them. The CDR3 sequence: CASSQEGDSGAQYF. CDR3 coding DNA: TGTGCCAGCAGCCAAGAAGGGGACTCAGGGGCCCAGTACTTC.

The CDR3 region has the DNA TGTGCCAGCAGATACGGACAGGGTCGGGAGCAGTACTTC. Its protein is CASRYGQGREQYF. V is TRBV6-5 and J is TRBJ2-7; 8 bases fit TRBD1. V gave up 6 bases and J gave up 7 bases; unmatched junction bases: 8. Germline V gene sequence: CDR1 MNHEY, CDR2 SVGAGI. The CDR3 contains 13 residues.

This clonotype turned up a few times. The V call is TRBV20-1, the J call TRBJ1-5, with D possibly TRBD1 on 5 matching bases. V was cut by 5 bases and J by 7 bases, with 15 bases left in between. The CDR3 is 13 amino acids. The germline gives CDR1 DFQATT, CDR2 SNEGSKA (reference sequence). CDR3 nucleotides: TGCAGTGCTTATCCCGGGGCCGGGCAGCCCCAGCATTTT. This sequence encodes CSAYPGAGQPQHF.

CDR3 in DNA: TGTGCCAGCAGCGTTCGAGGAGCAGAGACCCAGTACTTC. It encodes CASSVRGAETQYF. This chain links TRBV9 with TRBJ2-5; D call uncertain. CDR3 size: 13 residues. V was shortened by 2 bases and J by 4 bases, with 9 bases between the two germline ends. Looked up from germline, CDR1 is SGDLS and CDR2 is YYNGEE.

The CDR3 DNA is TGTGCCAGCAGCACGGGTCAGGAAGCTTTCTTT. It yields the protein CASSTGQEAFF. The chain combines TRBV3-1 with TRBJ1-1; no definite D call. The CDR3 length is 11 residues. Trimming cost V 5 bases and J 8 bases, with 9 bases left between them. The germline V gene encodes CDR1 LGHDT and CDR2 YNNKEL (reference sequence).

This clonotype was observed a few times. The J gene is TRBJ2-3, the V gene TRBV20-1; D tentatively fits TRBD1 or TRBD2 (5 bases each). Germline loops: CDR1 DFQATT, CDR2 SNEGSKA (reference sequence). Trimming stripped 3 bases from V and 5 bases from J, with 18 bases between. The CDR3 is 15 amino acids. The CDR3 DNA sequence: TGCAGTGCTAGTCAGCCGGGACGGAATAAAGATACGCAGTATTTT. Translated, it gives CSASQPGRNKDTQYF.

The CDR3 coding sequence is TGCAGTGCTAGAGCCTGGGGGAGCACAGATACGCAGTATTTT. Its translation: CSARAWGSTDTQYF. This chain uses TRBV20-1 with TRBJ2-3, with D possibly called TRBD1 or TRBD2 (5 bases each). CDR1 and CDR2 (germline): DFQATT, SNEGSKA (reference sequence). The CDR3 spans 14 residues. V was trimmed by 1 base and J by 0 bases, leaving 8 bases between them.

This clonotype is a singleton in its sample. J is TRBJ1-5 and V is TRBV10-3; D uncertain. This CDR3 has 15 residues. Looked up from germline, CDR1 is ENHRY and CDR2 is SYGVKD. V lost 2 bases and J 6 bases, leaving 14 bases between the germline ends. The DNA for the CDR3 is TGTGCCATCAGTGAGGCCGGATCTACGGGTCAGCCCCAGCATTTT. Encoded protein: CAISEAGSTGQPQHF.

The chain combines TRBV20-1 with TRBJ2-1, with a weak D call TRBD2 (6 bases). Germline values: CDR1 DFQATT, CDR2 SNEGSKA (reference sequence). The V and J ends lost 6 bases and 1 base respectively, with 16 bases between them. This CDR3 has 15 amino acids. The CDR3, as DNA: TGCAGTGCGAGGGGACTGCCAATTTCCTACAATGAGCAGTTCTTC. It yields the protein CSARGLPISYNEQFF.

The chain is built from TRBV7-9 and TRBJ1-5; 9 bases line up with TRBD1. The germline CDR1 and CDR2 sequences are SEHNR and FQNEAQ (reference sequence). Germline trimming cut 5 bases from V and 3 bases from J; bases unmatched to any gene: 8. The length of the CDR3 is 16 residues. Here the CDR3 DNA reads TGTGCCAGCAGCCCCGGCGGGACAGGGAACAATCAGCCCCAGCATTTT. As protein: CASSPGGTGNNQPQHF.